One TCR beta chain is described in this entry. The clone's antigen remains unknown. No per-base quality is available; no much larger clone lies one base away. This entry comes from a study of blood T cell repertoires in COVID-19 (dated by TCRdb to 2020 to 2021). At the level of the whole study: The collaborator samples originated in the United States, Italy and Spain and spanned the acute and convalescent phases of COVID-19. The material from the prospective study consisted of cDNA or gDNA derived from T cells, B-cell-depleted T cells, or PBMCs. Deeply sampled blood TCRbeta repertoires from subjects exposed to, actively infected with, or recovered from COVID-19 were included in the dataset. The repertoires were released in a freely available public database intended as a resource for research on the immune response to SARS-CoV-2. Samples came from the ongoing ImmuneRACE study (first 160 participants) plus 1,254 subjects from 6 global collaborators. The sample metadata nearly always contained a de-identified subject ID, COVID-19 status, age in years and sex. Where available, HLA class I and class II types were obtained from metadata supplied by the sample provider rather than from assay-based typing. Summary of the overall study and its limitations: The quantity of clinical and demographic metadata differed by source and by participant and was supplied without curation.

Whole blood was collected in K2EDTA tubes by collaborating institutions according to the institutions' own protocols. For TCRbeta analysis, collaborator samples were shipped as frozen whole blood, as isolated PBMCs, or as DNA extracted from either sample type. The CDR3 measures 20 amino acids from cysteine to phenylalanine. The DNA shown is the 60-base CDR3, in frame from base 1. V was cut back by 4 bases and J by 0 bases, leaving a gap of 22 bases between them. CDR1 is given as MGHRA and CDR2 as YSYEKL, both from the germline V gene. The immunoSEQ Assay, a bias-controlled multiplex PCR, was used to amplify TCRbeta CDR3 regions from genomic DNA. The original methods were these. The number of nucleated cells in each sample was estimated from the amplification of reference gene primers within the assay. Sequence reads were collapsed and filtered to measure the absolute abundance of every unique TCRbeta CDR3 rearrangement. For each sample, productive Simpson clonality was calculated as the square root of Simpson's diversity index over productive rearrangements. Sourced from immuneACCESS, this table was stored by TCRdb with only in-frame sequences that have V and J called. A share of the clones is absent; for the studies checked, an unresolved V gene accounts for under half, and the remainder has no known explanation. That table supplies the V and J calls and clone size; D and trimming were determined from the DNA. The sample includes approximately 69,000 clones, with 90% observed a single time. The top ten hold 5.3% of the sample.

The sequence was collected from a man aged 50-60 years with acute or convalescent COVID-19. The sample consisted of peripheral blood. The chain is made from TRBV4-1 and TRBJ2-6; a tentative D call is TRBD2 (6 bases match). DNA sequence: TGCGCCAGCAGCCCCCAACTACCAGGGACTCCTAACTCTGGGGCCAACGTCCTGACTTTC. Its protein is CASSPQLPGTPNSGANVLTF.